One and the same sample provided the 16 T cell receptor beta chains below, sequenced in a study of shared clonotypes between healthy human individuals. Method: immunoSEQ multiplex PCR; TCRdb's copy keeps in-frame clones and lacks some. This sample carries about 640,000 clones, 72% of them seen once, and the ten largest clones take 1.8%. The sample was memory CD4+ T cells sorted from blood. As to subset: CD45RA-negative fraction. The receptor set was obtained from a woman aged 30 to 39 in good health.

Notes on this clone: One base away lies a much larger clone, so this may be a sequencing read error. The chain links TRBV2 to TRBJ1-5; a weak D match, TRBD1 (5 bases). V lost 5 bases to trimming and J lost 5 bases, with 19 bases between them. This CDR3 region has 16 residues. Per germline, CDR1 SNHLY and CDR2 FYNNEI. CDR3 residues: CASSPGGIRSDQPQHF. The CDR3 bases are TGTGCCAGCAGTCCGGGGGGAATTCGCAGCGATCAGCCCCAGCATTTT.

In DNA, the CDR3 is TGCAGCGCAGTTCCGGGACAGTCGAACACCGGGGAGCTGTTTTTT. It translates to CSAVPGQSNTGELFF. The chain carries TRBV29-1 and TRBJ2-2, with 7 bases lining up with TRBD1. The CDR3 has 15 amino acids. The V segment lost 7 bases and the J segment 0 bases; nucleotides outside the gene matches: 8. Germline V lookup: CDR1 SQVTM, CDR2 ANQGSEA.

The chain uses TRBV5-4 and TRBJ2-2, with D tentatively TRBD1 (6 bases). Germline V gene data show CDR1 as SGHNT and CDR2 as YYREEE (reference sequence). The CDR3 has 14 residues. Trimming shortened V by 0 bases and J by 6 bases, and 9 bases separated the two germline ends. The CDR3 DNA reads TGTGCCAGCAGCTTGGCAGGGGTGGCCGGGGAGCTGTTTTTT. Protein: CASSLAGVAGELFF.

This chain links TRBV18 with TRBJ2-5; D call uncertain. The CDR3 extends over 15 amino acids. The germline gives CDR1 KGHSH, CDR2 LQKENI. The V end was cut by 1 base, the J end by 1 base, with 10 bases between. CDR3 bases: TGTGCCAGCTCACCACTCTGGAAAGGCCAAGAGACCCAGTACTTC. As protein: CASSPLWKGQETQYF.

This chain joins TRBV10-3 and TRBJ1-1; 10 nucleotides align to TRBD1. V was pared by 8 bases and J by 1 base, with 4 bases of the junction left unmatched. In germline, CDR1 is ENHRY, CDR2 SYGVKD. CDR3 length equals 14 residues. In nucleotides, the CDR3 is TGTGCCATCGGGACAGGGGTACGGAACACTGAAGCTTTCTTT. Translated, it gives CAIGTGVRNTEAFF.

This clone was seen a few times. J is TRBJ1-2 and V is TRBV7-9; TRBD1 is a possible D gene (5 bases). This CDR3 region has 14 residues. Deletions cut 6 bases from V and 8 bases from J, with 19 bases between. CDR1 is SEHNR and CDR2 is FQNEAQ in the germline V gene (reference sequence). The CDR3 nucleotides are TGTGCCAGCAGACGTCCACGGGACGAGAGGGGCTACACCTTC. Residues: CASRRPRDERGYTF. Based on the CDR3 plus reference TRBV7-9 and TRBJ1-2, the full variable domain is DTGVSQNPRHKITKRGQNVTFRCDPISEHNRLYWYRQTLGQGPEFLTYFQNEAQLEKSRLLSDRFSAERPKGSFSTLEIQRTEQGDSAMYLCASRRPRDERGYTFGSGTRLTVV.

The chain combines TRBV14 with TRBJ2-2; the D is unclear. This CDR3 is 16 amino acids long. In germline, CDR1 is SGHDN, CDR2 FVKESK. Trimming left V 1 base short and J 5 bases short, with 14 bases between. DNA of the CDR3: TGTGCCAGCAGCCAAGCTTTTCGCCCAGCGACCGGGGAGCTGTTTTTT. Protein: CASSQAFRPATGELFF.

This rearrangement joins TRBV2 to TRBJ2-1; 8 bases line up with TRBD1. This CDR3 has 15 amino acids. The germline CDR1 and CDR2 sequences are SNHLY and FYNNEI. With 6 bases clipped from V and 6 bases from J, the junction kept 10 bases outside the gene matches. The chain's CDR3 is CASRGQDTSGNEQFF. As DNA, the CDR3 is TGTGCCAGCAGGGGACAGGACACGAGCGGCAATGAGCAGTTCTTC.

The CDR3 bases are TGTGCCACCAGCAAAGGGGGTGGGGTCGGCACAGATACGCAGTATTTT. It codes for CATSKGGGVGTDTQYF. V gene TRBV15 combines with J gene TRBJ2-3; D may be TRBD1 (6 bases). Trimming shortened V by 4 bases and J by 1 base, and 15 bases separated the two germline ends. CDR1 and CDR2 from the germline V gene are LNHNV and YYDKDF (reference sequence). The CDR3 runs 16 residues.

The rearrangement joins TRBV15 to TRBJ2-2; 7 bases line up with TRBD1. The CDR3 spans 16 residues. Germline V gives CDR1 LNHNV, CDR2 YYDKDF (reference sequence). The trim removed 1 base at V and 3 bases at J, leaving 5 bases unmatched. The CDR3 loop is CATSRVAGGYTGELFF. The DNA of the CDR3 is TGTGCCACCAGCAGAGTGGCAGGGGGATACACCGGGGAGCTGTTTTTT.

The chain couples TRBV30 to TRBJ2-1; 8 bases align to TRBD2. From germline, CDR1 is GTSNPN and CDR2 SVGIG (reference sequence). The J segment lost 5 bases and the V segment lost 5 bases, leaving 5 bases of the junction unmatched. The CDR3 runs 13 residues. The CDR3 sequence is CAWYGRVNNEQFF. The DNA for the CDR3 is TGTGCCTGGTACGGGAGGGTAAACAATGAGCAGTTCTTC.

This chain connects TRBV11-2 to TRBJ2-7; TRBD1 aligns across 9 bases. Looked up from germline, CDR1 is SGHAT and CDR2 is FQNNGV. After removal of 6 bases from V and 4 bases from J, the junction contained 10 bases not matched to a gene. The CDR3 is 15 amino acids. CDR3 bases: TGTGCCAGCAGTGACGCCCGACAGGGGGGATACGAGCAGTACTTC. Translating gives CASSDARQGGYEQYF.

The V gene is TRBV28, the J gene TRBJ2-7, with D unresolved. Germline V lookup: CDR1 MDHEN, CDR2 SYDVKM. This CDR3 is built from 15 residues. V lost 7 bases and J lost 0, with 16 bases in between. The CDR3 DNA follows: TGTGCCAGCAACCCGGCCGGAAAGCGCTCCTACGAGCAGTACTTC. Translated, it gives CASNPAGKRSYEQYF.

This clone was observed a handful of times. The V gene is TRBV28, the J gene TRBJ2-4, with a weak D call TRBD2 (6 bases). The V gene lost 4 bases and the J gene lost 3 bases, with 10 bases spanning the gap. CDR1 is MDHEN and CDR2 is SYDVKM in the germline V gene. The CDR3 runs 14 residues. CDR3 in DNA: TGTGCCAGCAGTTCCCCGGGGGTCAAAAACATTCAGTACTTC. Protein: CASSSPGVKNIQYF.

The rearrangement links TRBV10-1 to TRBJ2-3; 8 bases are shared with TRBD1. CDR3 length: 15 amino acids. The germline V gene encodes CDR1 WNHNN and CDR2 SYGVQD (reference sequence). Trimming took 6 bases from V and 1 from J; bases not matched to a gene: 6. The CDR3 DNA follows: TGCGCCAGCAGCTTCGGACAGGGCCGCACAGATACGCAGTATTTT. It codes for CASSFGQGRTDTQYF.

The chain is built from TRBV11-2 and TRBJ2-6, with 10 bases aligning to TRBD2. The CDR3 sequence is 19 residues long. With 5 bases clipped from V and 1 base from J, the junction kept 11 bases outside the gene matches. CDR1 and CDR2 (germline): SGHAT, FQNNGV. CDR3 loop: CASSQSRLAGDSGANVLTF. Here the CDR3 DNA reads TGTGCCAGCAGCCAAAGCCGCCTAGCGGGAGATTCTGGGGCCAACGTCCTGACTTTC.